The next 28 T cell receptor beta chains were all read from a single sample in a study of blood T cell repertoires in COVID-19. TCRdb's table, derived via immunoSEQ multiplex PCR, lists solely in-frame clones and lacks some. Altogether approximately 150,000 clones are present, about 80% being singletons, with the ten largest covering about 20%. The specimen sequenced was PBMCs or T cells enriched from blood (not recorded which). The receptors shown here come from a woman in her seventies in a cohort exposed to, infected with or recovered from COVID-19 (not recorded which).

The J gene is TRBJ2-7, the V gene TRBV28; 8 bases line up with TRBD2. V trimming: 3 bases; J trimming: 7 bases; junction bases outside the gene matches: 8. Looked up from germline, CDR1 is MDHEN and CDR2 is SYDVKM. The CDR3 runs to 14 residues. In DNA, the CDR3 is TGTGCCAGCAGTTTTTCTAGCGGGTATTATGAGCAGTACTTC. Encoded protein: CASSFSSGYYEQYF.

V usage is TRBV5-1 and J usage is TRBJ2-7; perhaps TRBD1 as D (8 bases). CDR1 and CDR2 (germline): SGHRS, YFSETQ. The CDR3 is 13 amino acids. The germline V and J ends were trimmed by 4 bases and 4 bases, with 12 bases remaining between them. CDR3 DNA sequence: TGCGCCAGCAGCCAACAGGGGGGGTACGAGCAGTACTTC. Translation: CASSQQGGYEQYF.

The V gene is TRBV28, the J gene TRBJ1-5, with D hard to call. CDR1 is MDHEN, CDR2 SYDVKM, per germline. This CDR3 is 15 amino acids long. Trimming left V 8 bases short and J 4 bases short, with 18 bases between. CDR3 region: CASSPARVWNQPQHF. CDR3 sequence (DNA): TGTGCCAGCTCTCCAGCCCGGGTTTGGAATCAGCCCCAGCATTTT.

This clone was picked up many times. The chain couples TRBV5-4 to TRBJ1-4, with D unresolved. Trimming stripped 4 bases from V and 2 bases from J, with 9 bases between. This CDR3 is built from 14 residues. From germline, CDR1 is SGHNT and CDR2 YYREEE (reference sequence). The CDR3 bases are TGTGCCAGCAGCCCCGAGGCGACTAATGAAAAACTGTTTTTT. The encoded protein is CASSPEATNEKLFF.

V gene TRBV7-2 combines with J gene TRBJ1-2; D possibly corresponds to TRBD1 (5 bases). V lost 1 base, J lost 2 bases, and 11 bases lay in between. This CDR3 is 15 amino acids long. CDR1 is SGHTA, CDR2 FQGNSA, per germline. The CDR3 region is CASSLGGRRNYGYTF. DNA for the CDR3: TGTGCCAGCAGCTTAGGGGGCAGGAGAAACTATGGCTACACCTTC.

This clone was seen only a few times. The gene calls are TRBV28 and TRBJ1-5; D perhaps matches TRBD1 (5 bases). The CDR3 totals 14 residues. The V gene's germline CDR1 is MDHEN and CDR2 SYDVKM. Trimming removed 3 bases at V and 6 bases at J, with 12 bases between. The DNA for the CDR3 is TGTGCCAGCAGTTTTTGGGGCGATGGTCAGCCCCAGCATTTT. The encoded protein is CASSFWGDGQPQHF.

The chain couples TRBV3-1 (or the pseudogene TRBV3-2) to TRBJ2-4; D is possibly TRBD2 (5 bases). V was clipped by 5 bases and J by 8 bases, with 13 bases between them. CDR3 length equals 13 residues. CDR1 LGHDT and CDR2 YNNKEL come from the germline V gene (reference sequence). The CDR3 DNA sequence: TGTGCCAGCAGCATAATGGACGGGGACATTCAGTACTTC. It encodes CASSIMDGDIQYF.

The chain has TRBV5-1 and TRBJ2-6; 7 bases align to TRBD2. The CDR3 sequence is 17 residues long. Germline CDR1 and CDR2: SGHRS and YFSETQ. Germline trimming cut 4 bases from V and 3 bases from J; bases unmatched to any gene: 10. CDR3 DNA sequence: TGCGCCAGCAGCATCAGCGGGATAGGAAGTGGGGCCAACGTCCTGACTTTC. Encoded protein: CASSISGIGSGANVLTF.

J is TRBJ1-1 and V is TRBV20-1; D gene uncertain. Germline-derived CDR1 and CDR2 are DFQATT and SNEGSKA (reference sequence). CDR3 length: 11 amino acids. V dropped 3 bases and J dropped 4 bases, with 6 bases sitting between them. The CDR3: CSASIRTEAFF. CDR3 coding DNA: TGCAGTGCTAGTATCCGCACTGAAGCTTTCTTT.

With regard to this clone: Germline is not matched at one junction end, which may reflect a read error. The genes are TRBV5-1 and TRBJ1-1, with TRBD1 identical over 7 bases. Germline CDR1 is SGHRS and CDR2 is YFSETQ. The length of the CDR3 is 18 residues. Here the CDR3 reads CASSPGQKLKSMNAEAFF. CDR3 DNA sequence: TGCGCCAGCAGCCCGGGACAGAAACTGAAAAGTATGAACGCTGAAGCTTTCTTT. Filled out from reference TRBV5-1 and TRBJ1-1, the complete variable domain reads KAGVTQTPRYLIKTRGQQVTLSCSPISGHRSVSWYQQTPGQGLQFLFEYFSETQRNKGNFPGRFSGRQFSNSRSEMNVSTLELGDSALYLCASSPGQKLKSMNAEAFFGQGTRLTVV.

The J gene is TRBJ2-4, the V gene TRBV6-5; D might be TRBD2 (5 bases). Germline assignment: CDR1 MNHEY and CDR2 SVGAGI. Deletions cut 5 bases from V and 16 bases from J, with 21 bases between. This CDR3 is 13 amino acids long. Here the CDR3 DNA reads TGTGCCAGCAGTCGGAACTACCCGGGAATTGATTACTTC. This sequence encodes CASSRNYPGIDYF.

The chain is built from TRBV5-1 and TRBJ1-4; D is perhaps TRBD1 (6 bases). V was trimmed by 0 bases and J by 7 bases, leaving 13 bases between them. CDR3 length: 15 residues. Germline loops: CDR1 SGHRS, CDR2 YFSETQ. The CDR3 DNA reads TGCGCCAGCAGCTTGGACGGGGGGCGAAGTGAAAAACTGTTTTTT. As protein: CASSLDGGRSEKLFF. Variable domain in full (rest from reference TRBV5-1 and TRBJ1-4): KAGVTQTPRYLIKTRGQQVTLSCSPISGHRSVSWYQQTPGQGLQFLFEYFSETQRNKGNFPGRFSGRQFSNSRSEMNVSTLELGDSALYLCASSLDGGRSEKLFFGSGTQLSVL.

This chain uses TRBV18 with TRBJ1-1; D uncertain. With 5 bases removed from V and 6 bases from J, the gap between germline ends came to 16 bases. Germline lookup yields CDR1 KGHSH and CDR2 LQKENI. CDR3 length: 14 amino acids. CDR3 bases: TGTGCCAGCTCAACATCGGCGTCGACATCTGAAGCTTTCTTT. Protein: CASSTSASTSEAFF.

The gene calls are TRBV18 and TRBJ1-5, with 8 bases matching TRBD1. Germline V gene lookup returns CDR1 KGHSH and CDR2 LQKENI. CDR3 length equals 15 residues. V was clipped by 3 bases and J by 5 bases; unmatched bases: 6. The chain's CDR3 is CASSPRTGRDQPQHF. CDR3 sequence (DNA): TGTGCCAGCTCACCCCGGACAGGGCGGGATCAGCCCCAGCATTTT.

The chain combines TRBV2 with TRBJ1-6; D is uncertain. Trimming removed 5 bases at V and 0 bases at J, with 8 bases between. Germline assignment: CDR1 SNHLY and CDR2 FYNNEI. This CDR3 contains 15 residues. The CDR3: CASSWHDSYNSPLHF. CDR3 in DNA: TGTGCCAGCAGTTGGCACGACTCCTATAATTCACCCCTCCACTTT. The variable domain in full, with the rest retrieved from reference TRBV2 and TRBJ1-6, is EPEVTQTPSHQVTQMGQEVILRCVPISNHLYFYWYRQILGQKVEFLVSFYNNEISEKSEIFDDQFSVERPDGSNFTLKIRSTKLEDSAMYFCASSWHDSYNSPLHFGNGTRLTVT.

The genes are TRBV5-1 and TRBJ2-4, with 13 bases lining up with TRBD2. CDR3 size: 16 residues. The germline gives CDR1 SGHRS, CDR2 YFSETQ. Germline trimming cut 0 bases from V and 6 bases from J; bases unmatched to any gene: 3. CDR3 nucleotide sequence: TGCGCCAGCAGCTTGGGGGGACTAGCGGGACTAAACATTCAGTACTTC. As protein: CASSLGGLAGLNIQYF.

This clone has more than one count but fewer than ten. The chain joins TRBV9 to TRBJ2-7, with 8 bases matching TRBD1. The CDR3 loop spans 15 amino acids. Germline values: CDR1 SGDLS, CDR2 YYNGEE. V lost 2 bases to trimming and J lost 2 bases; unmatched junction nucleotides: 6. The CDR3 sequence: CASSVLTGDPYEQYF. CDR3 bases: TGTGCCAGCAGCGTGCTGACAGGGGACCCCTACGAGCAGTACTTC.

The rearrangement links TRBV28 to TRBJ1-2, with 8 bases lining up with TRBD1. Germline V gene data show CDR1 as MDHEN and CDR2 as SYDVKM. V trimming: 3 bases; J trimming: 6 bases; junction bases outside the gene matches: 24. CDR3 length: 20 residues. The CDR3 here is CASSFPSWTPLTQGGDGYTF. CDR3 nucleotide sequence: TGTGCCAGCAGTTTCCCGTCGTGGACACCACTAACACAGGGGGGGGATGGCTACACCTTC.

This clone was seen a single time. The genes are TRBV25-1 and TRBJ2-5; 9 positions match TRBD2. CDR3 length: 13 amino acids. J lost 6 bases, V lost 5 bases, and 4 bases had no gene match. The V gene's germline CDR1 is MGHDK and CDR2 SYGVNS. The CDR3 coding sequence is TGTGCCAGCAGTTTAGCGGGAGTAAAGACCCAGTACTTC. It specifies CASSLAGVKTQYF.

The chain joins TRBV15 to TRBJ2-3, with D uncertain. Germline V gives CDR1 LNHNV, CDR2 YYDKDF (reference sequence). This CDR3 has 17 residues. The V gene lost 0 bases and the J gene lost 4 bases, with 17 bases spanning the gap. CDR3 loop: CATSRDHGVAEPDTQYF. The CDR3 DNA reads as TGTGCCACCAGCAGAGATCACGGAGTAGCAGAGCCAGATACGCAGTATTTT.

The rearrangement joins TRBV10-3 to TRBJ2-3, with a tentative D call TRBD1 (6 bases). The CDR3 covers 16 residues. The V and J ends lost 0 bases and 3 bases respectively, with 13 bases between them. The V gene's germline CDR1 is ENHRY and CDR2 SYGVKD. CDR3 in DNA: TGTGCCATCAGTGAGTCGAAGGCAGGGGCGACAGATACGCAGTATTTT. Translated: CAISESKAGATDTQYF.

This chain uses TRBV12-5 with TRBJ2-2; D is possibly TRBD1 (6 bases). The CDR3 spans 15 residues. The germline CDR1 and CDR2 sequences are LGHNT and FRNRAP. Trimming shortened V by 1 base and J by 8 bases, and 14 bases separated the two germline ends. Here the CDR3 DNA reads TGTGCTAGTGGTTTGGGACAGACAGGTGGTGGGGAGCTGTTTTTT. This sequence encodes CASGLGQTGGGELFF.

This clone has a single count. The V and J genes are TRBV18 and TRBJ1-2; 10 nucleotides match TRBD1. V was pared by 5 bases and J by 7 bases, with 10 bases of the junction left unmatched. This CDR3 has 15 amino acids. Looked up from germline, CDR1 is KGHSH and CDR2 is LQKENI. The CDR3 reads CASSTTTGGESGYTF. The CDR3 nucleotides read TGTGCCAGCTCAACTACGACAGGGGGCGAAAGTGGCTACACCTTC.

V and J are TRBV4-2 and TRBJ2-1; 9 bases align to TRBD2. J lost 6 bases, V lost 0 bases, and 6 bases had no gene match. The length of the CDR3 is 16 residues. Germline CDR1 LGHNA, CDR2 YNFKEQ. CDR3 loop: CASSQDPSGISNEQFF. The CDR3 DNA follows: TGTGCCAGCAGCCAAGATCCTAGCGGGATCAGCAATGAGCAGTTCTTC.

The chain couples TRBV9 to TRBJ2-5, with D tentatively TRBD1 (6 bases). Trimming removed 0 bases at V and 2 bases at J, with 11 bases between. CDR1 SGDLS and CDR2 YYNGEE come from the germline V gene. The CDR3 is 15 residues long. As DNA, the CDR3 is TGTGCCAGCAGCGTAGCACAGGGAATACAAGAGACCCAGTACTTC. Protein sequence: CASSVAQGIQETQYF.

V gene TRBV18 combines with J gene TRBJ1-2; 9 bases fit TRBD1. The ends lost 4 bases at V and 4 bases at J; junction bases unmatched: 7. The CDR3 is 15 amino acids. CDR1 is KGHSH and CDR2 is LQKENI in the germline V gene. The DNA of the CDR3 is TGTGCCAGCTCACAACGACAGGGGGTGGCCTATGGCTACACCTTC. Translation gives CASSQRQGVAYGYTF.

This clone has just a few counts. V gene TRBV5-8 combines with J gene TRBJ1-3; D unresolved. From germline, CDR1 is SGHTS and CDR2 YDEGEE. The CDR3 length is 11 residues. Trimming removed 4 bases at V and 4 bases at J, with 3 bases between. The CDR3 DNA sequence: TGTGCCAGCAGCCCAGGAAACACCATATATTTT. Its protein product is CASSPGNTIYF. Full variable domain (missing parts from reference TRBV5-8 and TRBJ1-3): EAGVTQSPTHLIKTRGQQATLRCSPISGHTSVYWYQQALGLGLQFLLWYDEGEERNRGNFPPRFSGRQFPNYSSELNVNALELEDSALYLCASSPGNTIYFGEGSWLTVV.

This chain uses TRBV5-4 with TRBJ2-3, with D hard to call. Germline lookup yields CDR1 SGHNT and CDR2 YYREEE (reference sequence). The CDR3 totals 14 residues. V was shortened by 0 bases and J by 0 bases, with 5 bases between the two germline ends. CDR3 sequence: CASSLVTSTDTQYF. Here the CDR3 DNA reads TGTGCCAGCAGCTTGGTCACTAGCACAGATACGCAGTATTTT. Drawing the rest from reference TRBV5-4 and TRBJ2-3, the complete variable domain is ETGVTQSPTHLIKTRGQQVTLRCSSQSGHNTVSWYQQALGQGPQFIFQYYREEENGRGNFPPRFSGLQFPNYSSELNVNALELDDSALYLCASSLVTSTDTQYFGPGTRLTVL.